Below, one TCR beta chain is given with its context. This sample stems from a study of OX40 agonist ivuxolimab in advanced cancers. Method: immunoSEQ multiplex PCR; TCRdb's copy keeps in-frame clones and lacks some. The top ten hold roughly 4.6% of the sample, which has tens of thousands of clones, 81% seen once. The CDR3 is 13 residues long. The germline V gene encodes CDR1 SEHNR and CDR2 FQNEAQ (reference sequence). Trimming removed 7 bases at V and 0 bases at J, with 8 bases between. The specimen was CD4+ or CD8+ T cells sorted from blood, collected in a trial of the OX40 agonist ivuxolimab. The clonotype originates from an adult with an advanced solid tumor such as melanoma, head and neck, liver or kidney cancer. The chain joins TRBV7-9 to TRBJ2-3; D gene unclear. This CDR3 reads CASNPGSTDTQYF. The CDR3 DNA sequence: TGTGCCAGCAACCCTGGGAGCACAGATACGCAGTATTTT.